This T cell receptor (beta chain) was profiled in a study of cytomegalovirus exposure and HLA in healthy donors. This clone was observed a few times. Germline V gene sequence: CDR1 SEHNR, CDR2 FQNEAQ (reference sequence). The CDR3 is made up of 17 amino acids. The junction had 11 bases not matched to a gene; V was cut back by 5 bases and J by 0 bases. The primer mix had 60 Vbeta and 13 Jbeta primers. The table came from immunoSEQ multiplex PCR; TCRdb's copy has only in-frame clones and leaves some out. The table lists around 110,000 clones, over 65% of them singletons. V is TRBV7-9 and J is TRBJ2-3; 7 bases are a match to TRBD2. What was sequenced was PBMCs. This sequence was found in a woman aged 25 to 39 in good health and CMV-seronegative. The chain's CDR3 is CASSGVSGRGSTDTQYF. CDR3 DNA sequence: TGTGCCAGCAGCGGGGTATCGGGGCGGGGGAGCACAGATACGCAGTATTTT.